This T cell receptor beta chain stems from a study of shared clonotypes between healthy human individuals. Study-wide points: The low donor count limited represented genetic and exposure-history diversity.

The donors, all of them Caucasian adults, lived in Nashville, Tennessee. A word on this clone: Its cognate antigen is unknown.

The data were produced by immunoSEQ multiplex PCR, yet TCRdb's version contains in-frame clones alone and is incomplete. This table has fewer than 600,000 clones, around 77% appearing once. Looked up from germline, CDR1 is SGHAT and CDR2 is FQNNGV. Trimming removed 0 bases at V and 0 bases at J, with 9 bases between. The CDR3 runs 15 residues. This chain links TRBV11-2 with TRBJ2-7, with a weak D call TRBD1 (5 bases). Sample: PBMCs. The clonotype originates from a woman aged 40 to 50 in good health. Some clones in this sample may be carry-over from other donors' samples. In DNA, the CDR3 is TGTGCCAGCAGCTTAGATTCAGGGCACTCCTACGAGCAGTACTTC. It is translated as CASSLDSGHSYEQYF.